This paragraph reports one T cell receptor (beta chain). The data were obtained in a study of control samples from healthy donors and cancer patients. Sequenced by immunoSEQ multiplex PCR; TCRdb stores in-frame clones only, minus some. The profile shows 100,000 to 120,000 clones, approximately 87% of them singletons. The germline CDR1 and CDR2 sequences are MNHNY and SVGAGI (reference sequence). Trimming shortened V by 2 bases and J by 0 bases, and 11 bases separated the two germline ends. CDR3 size: 16 residues. The sequenced material came from PBMCs. The rearrangement uses TRBV6-6 and TRBJ1-5; D is unclear. This receptor was identified in a woman aged 55-69 years with lung cancer. In nucleotides, the CDR3 is TGTGCCAGCAGTTACCGGCTGAGCGATAGCAATCAGCCCCAGCATTTT. Translated, it gives CASSYRLSDSNQPQHF.